The sequence of this T cell receptor beta chain was determined in a study of identical twins. Whole-study results and caveats: In monozygotic twins, models underestimated the sharing of out-of-frame TCR alpha. Clonotypes of the beta chain that were abundant in cord blood carried fewer insertions (memory repertoires showed none). Within twin pairs, the out-of-frame alpha sequences they shared showed excess low generation probability.

TCRdb re-derived calls from the 5' RACE reads in MiXCR, one entry per CDR3 protein. The table lists around 670,000 distinct CDR3 sequences, 5.5% to 6.5% of them singletons. This clonotype was observed at least ten times. Its antigen is currently unknown. Between the trimmed V and J ends, which lost 3 bases and 6 bases, there was a span of 14 bases. Germline-derived CDR1 and CDR2 are SGHAT and FQNNGV. CDR3 length: 15 residues. The gene calls are TRBV11-2 and TRBJ2-2, with D tentatively TRBD1 or TRBD2 (5 bases each). The sequence was collected from a man between 18 and 29 years old in good health. Material: naive T cells sorted from blood. CDR3: CASSLSRGRPGELFF. The CDR3 region has the DNA TGTGCCAGCAGCTTGTCACGGGGCAGGCCCGGGGAGCTGTTTTTT.